The rows below give T cell receptor beta chains drawn from one sample of a study of cytomegalovirus exposure and HLA in healthy donors. Repertoires were generated with immunoSEQ multiplex PCR, while TCRdb's copy carries only in-frame clones and drops some. The sample yields around 110,000 clones, 80% to 90% seen once. The specimen sequenced was PBMCs. The receptors stem from a man over 45 in good health and CMV-seronegative. Each CDR3 is given with its conserved first and last residue. A D gene is named only where the DNA matches it firmly. Some rows have no size entry. The others give once, few or many, or a class for an expanded clone.

j_gene	v_gene	d_gene	abundance	CDR3aa	CDR3nt
TRBJ1-1	TRBV27	NA	NA	CASSTLGATEAFF	TGTGCCAGCAGCACCCTGGGGGCCACTGAAGCTTTCTTT
TRBJ1-4	TRBV30	TRBD1	NA	CAWSATGGRVEKLFF	TGTGCCTGGAGTGCTACAGGGGGCAGGGTTGAAAAACTGTTTTTT
TRBJ1-2	TRBV6-5	NA	NA	CASSYSQAGGYTF	TGTGCCAGCAGTTACTCTCAGGCAGGTGGCTACACCTTC
TRBJ2-3	TRBV5-1	NA	NA	CASSPSGVDTDTQYF	TGCGCCAGCAGCCCATCAGGGGTCGACACAGATACGCAGTATTTT
TRBJ1-2	TRBV29-1	NA	NA	CSVNPGGREGYTF	TGCAGCGTTAACCCCGGGGGGAGGGAAGGCTACACCTTC
TRBJ2-3	TRBV5-1	TRBD1	few	CASSDPGQGISTDTQYF	TGCGCCAGCAGCGATCCGGGACAGGGGATAAGCACAGATACGCAGTATTTT
TRBJ2-3	TRBV30	TRBD2	few	CALAGGLSTDTQYF	TGTGCGCTAGCGGGGGGCTTATCCACAGATACGCAGTATTTT
TRBJ2-3	TRBV4-2	TRBD2	NA	CASSPQAAGGTDTQYF	TGTGCCAGCAGCCCGCAGGCCGCGGGGGGCACAGATACGCAGTATTTT
TRBJ1-2	TRBV5-1	TRBD1	NA	CASSLTGGAGYGYTF	TGCGCCAGCAGCCTAACAGGGGGCGCGGGGTATGGCTACACCTTC
TRBJ1-2	TRBV12-5	TRBD1	NA	CASGSGTGASSYGYTF	TGTGCTAGTGGATCCGGGACAGGGGCTTCGAGCTATGGCTACACCTTC
TRBJ1-1	TRBV6-4	TRBD1	NA	CASSDPGQGVTEAFF	TGTGCCAGCAGTGACCCGGGACAGGGGGTCACTGAAGCTTTCTTT
TRBJ1-5	TRBV6-6	NA	NA	CASSYIGRSNQPQHF	TGTGCCAGCAGTTACATTGGCAGGAGCAATCAGCCCCAGCATTTT
TRBJ2-5	TRBV5-4	TRBD1	NA	CASRTGPGGQETQYF	TGTGCCAGCAGGACAGGGCCCGGAGGCCAAGAGACCCAGTACTTC
TRBJ1-5	TRBV6-6	TRBD1	NA	CASRTTGSNQPQHF	TGTGCCAGCAGAACGACAGGGTCCAATCAGCCCCAGCATTTT
TRBJ1-5	TRBV7-9	TRBD1	NA	CASSGRQGGQPQHF	TGTGCCAGCAGCGGAAGACAGGGGGGTCAGCCCCAGCATTTT
TRBJ1-4	TRBV6-6	NA	NA	CASSHTGFGNEKLFF	TGTGCCAGCAGCCATACAGGGTTTGGTAATGAAAAACTGTTTTTT
TRBJ2-5	TRBV9	NA	NA	CASSVQGPETQYF	TGTGCCAGCAGCGTACAGGGCCCTGAGACCCAGTACTTC
TRBJ1-2	TRBV5-1	TRBD1	NA	CASSPFRTGDYGYTF	TGCGCCAGCAGCCCATTTAGGACAGGGGATTATGGCTACACCTTC
TRBJ1-3	TRBV4-1	NA	NA	CASSLRQESSGNTIYF	TGCGCCAGCAGCCTTAGACAGGAGAGCTCTGGAAACACCATATATTTT
TRBJ1-1	TRBV7-9	NA	NA	CATPPAGWMDGTEAFF	TGTGCCACCCCCCCTGCAGGCTGGATGGATGGGACTGAAGCTTTCTTT
TRBJ1-2	TRBV6-1	NA	NA	CASSDAPYGYTF	TGTGCCAGCAGTGACGCGCCTTATGGCTACACCTTC
TRBJ2-6	TRBV19	NA	NA	CASSPRVTGANVLTF	TGTGCCAGTAGCCCCAGGGTAACTGGGGCCAACGTCCTGACTTTC